This TCR beta chain is drawn from a study of T cell clonality in common variable immunodeficiency. There are a few counts of this clone. Its matching antigen is unknown. The read ends 3 residues before the CDR3 terminus; that terminus is restored from the germline J gene. Libraries were prepared by immunoSEQ multiplex PCR; TCRdb keeps only in-frame clonotypes and omits some of them. The sample includes around 24,000 clones, none of them occurring once. Study-wide results and limits: Reportedly, TCR beta sequences from common variable immunodeficiency showed fewer deletions and N-nucleotide insertions.

CDR1 is GTSNPN, CDR2 SVGIG, per germline (reference sequence). The CDR3 contains 17 residues. V lost 1 base, J lost 0 bases, and 18 bases lay in between. The clonotype originates from a human donor with common variable immunodeficiency. Sequenced sample: peripheral blood mononuclear cells. This sequence joins TRBV30 and TRBJ1-1; the D gene is possibly TRBD1 (5 bases). The CDR3 DNA, read in part, is TGTGCCTGGAGTGAGGTGAAGGGCGTAGGGGTGAACACTGAA. Translation: CAWSEVKGVGVNTE. The full CDR3 reads CAWSEVKGVGVNTEAFF.